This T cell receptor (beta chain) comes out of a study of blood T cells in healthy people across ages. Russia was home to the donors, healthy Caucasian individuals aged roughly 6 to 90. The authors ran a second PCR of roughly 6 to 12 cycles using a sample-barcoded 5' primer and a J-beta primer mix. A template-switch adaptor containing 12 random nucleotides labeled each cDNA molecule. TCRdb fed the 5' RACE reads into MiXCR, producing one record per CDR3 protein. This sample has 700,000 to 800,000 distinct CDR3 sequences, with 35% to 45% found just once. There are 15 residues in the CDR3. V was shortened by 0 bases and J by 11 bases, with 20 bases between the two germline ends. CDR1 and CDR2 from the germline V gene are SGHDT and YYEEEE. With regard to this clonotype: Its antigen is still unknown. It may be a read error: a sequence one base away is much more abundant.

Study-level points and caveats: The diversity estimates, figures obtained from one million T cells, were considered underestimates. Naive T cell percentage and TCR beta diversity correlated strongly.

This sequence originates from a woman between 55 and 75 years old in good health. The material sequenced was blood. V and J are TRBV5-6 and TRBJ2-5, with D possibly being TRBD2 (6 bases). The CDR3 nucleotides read TGTGCCAGCAGCTTGGGCGGGAATACCAACAATGAGCAGTACTTC. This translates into CASSLGGNTNNEQYF.